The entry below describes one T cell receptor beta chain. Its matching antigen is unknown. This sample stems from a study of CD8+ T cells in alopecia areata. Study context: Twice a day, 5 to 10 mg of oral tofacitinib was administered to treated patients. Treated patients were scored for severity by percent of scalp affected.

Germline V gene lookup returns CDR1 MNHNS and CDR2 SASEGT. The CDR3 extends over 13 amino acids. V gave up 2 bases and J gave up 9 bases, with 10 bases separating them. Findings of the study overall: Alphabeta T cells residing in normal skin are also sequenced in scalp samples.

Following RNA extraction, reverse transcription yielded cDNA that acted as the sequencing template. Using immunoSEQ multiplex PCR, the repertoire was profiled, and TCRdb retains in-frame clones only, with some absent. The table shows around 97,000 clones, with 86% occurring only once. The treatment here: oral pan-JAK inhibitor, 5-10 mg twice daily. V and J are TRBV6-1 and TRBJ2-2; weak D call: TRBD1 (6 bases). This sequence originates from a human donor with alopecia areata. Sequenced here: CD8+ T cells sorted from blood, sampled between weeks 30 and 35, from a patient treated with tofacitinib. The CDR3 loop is CASSEPGQRELFF. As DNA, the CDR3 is TGTGCCAGCAGTGAACCCGGACAGAGGGAGCTGTTTTTT.